The 10 T cell receptor beta chains given below trace back to one sample, sequenced in a study of shared clonotypes between healthy human individuals. Only in-frame clones appear in the TCRdb table, and some are missing; sequencing was by immunoSEQ multiplex PCR. The top ten clones hold roughly 13% of a sample with roughly 500,000 clones, about 76% of them seen once. Sequenced sample: PBMCs. These receptor sequences come from a woman aged 40 to 50 in good health. Some clones in this sample may be carry-over from other donors' samples.

The rearrangement joins TRBV5-1 to TRBJ1-1; maybe TRBD1 (5 bases). With 0 bases removed from V and 6 bases from J, the gap between germline ends came to 12 bases. The CDR3 runs 14 residues. Germline-derived CDR1 and CDR2 are SGHRS and YFSETQ. The CDR3 is CASSLGSPGAEAFF. For the CDR3, the DNA is TGCGCCAGCAGCTTGGGATCACCGGGGGCTGAAGCTTTCTTT.

The chain employs TRBV7-2 and TRBJ1-3; D not resolved. Trimming took off 2 bases at V and 0 bases at J, with 11 bases between the two ends. Per the germline V gene, CDR1 is SGHTA and CDR2 is FQGNSA. CDR3 length: 16 amino acids. For the CDR3, the DNA is TGTGCCAGCAGCTTAAGCAACAGTGACTCTGGAAACACCATATATTTT. This translates into CASSLSNSDSGNTIYF.

Remarks on this clone: The sample carries other DNA sequences with the same CDR3. The chain has TRBV30 and TRBJ1-5; 7 nucleotides match TRBD1. The germline CDR1 and CDR2 sequences are GTSNPN and SVGIG (reference sequence). V shed 1 base, J shed 0 bases, and the junction held 3 bases outside the gene matches. The CDR3 contains 15 residues. The CDR3 DNA is TGTGCCTGGAGTGAGGGACAGTATAGCAATCAGCCCCAGCATTTT. As protein: CAWSEGQYSNQPQHF.

The CDR3 reads CASSQVSGQSYEQYF. CDR3 nucleotides: TGTGCCAGCAGCCAAGTCTCTGGACAGTCCTACGAGCAGTACTTC. The V and J genes are TRBV4-2 and TRBJ2-7; tentatively, D is TRBD1 (6 bases). Trimming took off 1 base at V and 1 base at J, with 11 bases between the two ends. Germline CDR1 and CDR2: LGHNA and YNFKEQ. The CDR3 has 15 amino acids.

The CDR3 DNA follows: TGTGCCTGGGGGGCCACACTCGGCCGGGGATACAATGAGCAGTTCTTC. Its translation is CAWGATLGRGYNEQFF. The gene calls are TRBV30 and TRBJ2-1; possibly TRBD1 or TRBD2 for D (5 bases each). The germline V and J ends were trimmed by 5 bases and 4 bases, with 21 bases remaining between them. The CDR3 has 16 amino acids. Per germline, CDR1 GTSNPN and CDR2 SVGIG (reference sequence). The variable domain in full, with the rest retrieved from reference TRBV30 and TRBJ2-1, is SQTIHQWPATLVQPVGSPLSLECTVEGTSNPNLYWYRQAAGRGLQLLFYSVGIGQISSEVPQNLSASRPQDRQFILSSKKLLLSDSGFYLCAWGATLGRGYNEQFFGPGTRLTVL.

This rearrangement joins TRBV4-1 to TRBJ2-1, with 7 bases that match TRBD2. The CDR3 runs 16 residues. J was trimmed by 3 bases and V by 5 bases; bases with no gene match: 10. Germline V gives CDR1 MGHRA, CDR2 YSYEKL. DNA for the CDR3: TGCGCCAGCAGCGGACTAGGAACTGGAAGCTACAATGAGCAGTTCTTC. Translated, it gives CASSGLGTGSYNEQFF.

The genes are TRBV28 and TRBJ2-7; 7 nucleotides agree with TRBD1. There are 15 residues in the CDR3. Germline CDR1 MDHEN, CDR2 SYDVKM. V dropped 2 bases and J dropped 2; count of bases not matched to a gene: 6. CDR3 coding DNA: TGTGCCAGCAGTTTAGGGCAGGGGGTTACCTACGAGCAGTACTTC. Encoded protein: CASSLGQGVTYEQYF. The complete variable domain, with remaining parts taken from reference TRBV28 and TRBJ2-7, reads DVKVTQSSRYLVKRTGEKVFLECVQDMDHENMFWYRQDPGLGLRLIYFSYDVKMKEKGDIPEGYSVSREKKERFSLILESASTNQTSMYLCASSLGQGVTYEQYFGPGTRLTVT.

V is TRBV15 and J is TRBJ1-1; unclear D gene. The germline V gene encodes CDR1 LNHNV and CDR2 YYDKDF (reference sequence). CDR3 length: 15 residues. With 1 base removed from V and 1 base from J, the gap between germline ends came to 10 bases. The CDR3: CATSRVGGANTEAFF. CDR3 DNA: TGTGCCACCAGCAGAGTCGGTGGAGCGAACACTGAAGCTTTCTTT.

Regarding this clone: This may be a read error: a much more frequent sequence differs by one nucleotide. The gene calls are TRBV4-3 and TRBJ2-6, with D perhaps TRBD2 (6 bases). This CDR3 spans 19 amino acids. V lost 1 base, J lost 0 bases, and 16 bases lay in between. Looked up from germline, CDR1 is LGHNA and CDR2 is YSLEER. Written as DNA, the CDR3 is TGCGCCAGCAGCCAAGCTAAGTCTATAGCGGCCTCTGGGGCCAACGTCCTGACTTTC. Amino acid sequence: CASSQAKSIAASGANVLTF.

This clone was detected once. This chain uses TRBV7-2 with TRBJ1-1; perhaps TRBD1 as D (5 bases). This CDR3 spans 13 amino acids. The ends were cut back, 5 bases at V and 1 base at J, with 8 bases in the middle. CDR1 is SGHTA, CDR2 FQGNSA, per germline. This chain's CDR3 is CASSTDRNTEAFF. CDR3 sequence (DNA): TGTGCCAGCAGCACTGACAGGAACACTGAAGCTTTCTTT. Based on the CDR3 plus reference TRBV7-2 and TRBJ1-1, the full variable domain is GAGVSQSPSNKVTEKGKDVELRCDPISGHTALYWYRQSLGQGLEFLIYFQGNSAPDKSGLPSDRFSAERTGGSVSTLTIQRTQQEDSAVYLCASSTDRNTEAFFGQGTRLTVV.